Detailed here is one TCR beta chain. As yet, its antigen is unknown. Time point reported: sample taken at primary tumor resection. The sequenced material consisted of unsorted whole RNA from tumor, nontumor lung or frozen PBMC. Carried by each TCR cDNA molecule was a unique molecular identifier. TCRdb used MiXCR to reprocess the 5' RACE reads, holding one entry per CDR3 protein. The table has some 96,000 distinct CDR3 sequences, approximately 4% seen once. The data were taken from a study of spatial heterogeneity in lung cancer. In the study overall: Across tumor regions, counts of TCR transcripts showed a strong correlation with a T cell module score derived from matched bulk RNA-seq. Study-wide points: The study found that expanded intratumoral alpha and beta TCR counts tracked tumor mutation counts. Alpha chain coverage of tumor T cells was estimated at approximately 7%, and beta chain coverage at around 13%.

J lost 7 bases, V lost 1 base, and 10 bases had no gene match. Germline V gene data show CDR1 as SQVTM and CDR2 as ANQGSEA. CDR3 size: 17 residues. J is TRBJ2-2 and V is TRBV29-1; the match to TRBD2 covers 12 bases. Sequencing was performed on lung tumor tissue, taken at surgery. This clonotype was obtained from a male donor with early-stage non-small cell lung cancer. CDR3 region: CSVEGSLAGGPIGELFF. DNA of the CDR3: TGCAGCGTTGAAGGCTCTCTAGCGGGAGGGCCTATCGGGGAGCTGTTTTTT.